The clone carrying this T cell receptor beta chain counts as medium-sized (0.01 to 0.1%). Antigen unknown. This sample was taken from a study of early T cells in non-severe SARS-CoV-2 infection. Points from the study as a whole: Reliance on VDJdb matching favored anti-spike CD8 responses; private and CD4 specificities were missed.

Unique molecular identifier tags were affixed to discrete cDNA molecules. TCRdb redid the calling of the 5' RACE reads with MiXCR, one entry per CDR3 protein. The table records some 57,000 distinct CDR3 sequences, over 7% of them present only once. The CDR3 totals 14 residues. V was cut by 9 bases and J by 7 bases, with 19 bases left in between. Per germline, CDR1 MNHNY and CDR2 SVGAGI (reference sequence). The chain employs TRBV6-6 and TRBJ1-5; a weak D match, TRBD1 (6 bases). This TCR came from an adult who was a healthcare worker with PCR-confirmed SARS-CoV-2 infection or an uninfected control (not recorded which). Source material: whole blood. CDR3 DNA sequence: TGTGCCAGTAATGGGGGGGCGGGATTGCAGCCCCAGCATTTT. This sequence encodes CASNGGAGLQPQHF.